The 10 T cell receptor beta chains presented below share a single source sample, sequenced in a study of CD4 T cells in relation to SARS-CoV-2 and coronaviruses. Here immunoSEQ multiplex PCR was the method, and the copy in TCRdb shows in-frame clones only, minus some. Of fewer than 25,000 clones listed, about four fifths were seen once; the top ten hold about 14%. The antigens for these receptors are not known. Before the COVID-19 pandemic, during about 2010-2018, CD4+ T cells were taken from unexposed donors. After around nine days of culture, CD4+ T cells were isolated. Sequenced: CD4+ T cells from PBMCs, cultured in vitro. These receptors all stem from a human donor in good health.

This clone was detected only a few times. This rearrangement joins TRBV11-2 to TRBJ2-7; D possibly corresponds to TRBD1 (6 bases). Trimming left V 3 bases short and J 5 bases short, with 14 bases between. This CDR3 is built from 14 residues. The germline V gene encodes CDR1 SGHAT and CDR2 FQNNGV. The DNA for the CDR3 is TGTGCCAGCAGCTTTTCAAGGGACACTAACGAGCAGTACTTC. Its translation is CASSFSRDTNEQYF.

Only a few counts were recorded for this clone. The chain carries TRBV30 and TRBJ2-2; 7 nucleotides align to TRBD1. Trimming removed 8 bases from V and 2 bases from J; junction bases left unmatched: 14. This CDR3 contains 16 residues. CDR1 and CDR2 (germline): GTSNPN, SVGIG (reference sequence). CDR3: CARMRGGALNTGELFF. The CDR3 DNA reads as TGTGCCCGGATGAGAGGGGGCGCGCTAAACACCGGGGAGCTGTTTTTT.

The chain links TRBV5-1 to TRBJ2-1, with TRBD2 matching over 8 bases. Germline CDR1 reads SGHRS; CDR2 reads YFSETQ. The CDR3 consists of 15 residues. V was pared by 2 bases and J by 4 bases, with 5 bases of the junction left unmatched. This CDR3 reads CASSFSGTRYNEQFF. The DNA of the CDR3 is TGCGCCAGCAGCTTTTCCGGGACTAGATACAATGAGCAGTTCTTC. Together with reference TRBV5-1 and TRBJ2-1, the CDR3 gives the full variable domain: KAGVTQTPRYLIKTRGQQVTLSCSPISGHRSVSWYQQTPGQGLQFLFEYFSETQRNKGNFPGRFSGRQFSNSRSEMNVSTLELGDSALYLCASSFSGTRYNEQFFGPGTRLTVL.

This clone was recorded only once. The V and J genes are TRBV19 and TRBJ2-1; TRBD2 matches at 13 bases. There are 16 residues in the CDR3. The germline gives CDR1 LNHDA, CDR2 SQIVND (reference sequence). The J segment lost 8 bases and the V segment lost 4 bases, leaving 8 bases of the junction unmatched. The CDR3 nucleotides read TGTGCCAGTAGTAAACTAGCGGGGGGGCCATCGCATGAGCAGTTCTTC. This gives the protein CASSKLAGGPSHEQFF.

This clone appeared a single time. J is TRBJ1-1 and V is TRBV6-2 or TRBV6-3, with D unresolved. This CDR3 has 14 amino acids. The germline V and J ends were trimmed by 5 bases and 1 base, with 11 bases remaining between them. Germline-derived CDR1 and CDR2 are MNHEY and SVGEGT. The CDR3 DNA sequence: TGTGCCAGCAGTGTAAACCAACGGAACACTGAAGCTTTCTTT. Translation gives CASSVNQRNTEAFF.

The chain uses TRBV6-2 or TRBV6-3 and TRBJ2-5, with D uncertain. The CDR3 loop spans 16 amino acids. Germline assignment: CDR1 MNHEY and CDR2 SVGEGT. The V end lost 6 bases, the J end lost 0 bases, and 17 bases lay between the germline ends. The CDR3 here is CASSRFRVLYQETQYF. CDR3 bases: TGTGCCAGCAGCCGCTTTAGGGTCCTGTACCAAGAGACCCAGTACTTC.

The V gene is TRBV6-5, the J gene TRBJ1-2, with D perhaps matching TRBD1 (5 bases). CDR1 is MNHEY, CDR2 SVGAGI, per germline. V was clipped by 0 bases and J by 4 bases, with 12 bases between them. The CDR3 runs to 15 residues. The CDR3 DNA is TGTGCCAGCAGTTACTCGTCCGTCGGGGGCTATGGCTACACCTTC. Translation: CASSYSSVGGYGYTF.

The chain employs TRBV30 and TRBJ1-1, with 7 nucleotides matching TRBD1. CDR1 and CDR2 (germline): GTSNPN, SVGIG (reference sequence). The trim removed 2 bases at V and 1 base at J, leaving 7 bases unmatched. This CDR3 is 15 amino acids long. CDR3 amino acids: CAWSQGGEGNTEAFF. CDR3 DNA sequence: TGTGCCTGGAGTCAGGGGGGGGAAGGGAACACTGAAGCTTTCTTT.

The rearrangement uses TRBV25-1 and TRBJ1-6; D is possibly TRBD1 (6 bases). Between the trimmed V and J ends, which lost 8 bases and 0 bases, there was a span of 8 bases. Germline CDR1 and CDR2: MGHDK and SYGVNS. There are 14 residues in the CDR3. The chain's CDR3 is CASRQASYNSPLHF. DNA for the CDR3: TGTGCCAGCCGACAGGCCTCCTATAATTCACCCCTCCACTTT.

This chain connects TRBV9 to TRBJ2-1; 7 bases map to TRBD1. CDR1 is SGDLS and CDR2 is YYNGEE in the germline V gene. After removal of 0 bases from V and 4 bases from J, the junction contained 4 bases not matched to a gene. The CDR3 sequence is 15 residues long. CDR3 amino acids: CASSVVGQAYNEQFF. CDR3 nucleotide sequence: TGTGCCAGCAGCGTAGTAGGACAGGCTTACAATGAGCAGTTCTTC.